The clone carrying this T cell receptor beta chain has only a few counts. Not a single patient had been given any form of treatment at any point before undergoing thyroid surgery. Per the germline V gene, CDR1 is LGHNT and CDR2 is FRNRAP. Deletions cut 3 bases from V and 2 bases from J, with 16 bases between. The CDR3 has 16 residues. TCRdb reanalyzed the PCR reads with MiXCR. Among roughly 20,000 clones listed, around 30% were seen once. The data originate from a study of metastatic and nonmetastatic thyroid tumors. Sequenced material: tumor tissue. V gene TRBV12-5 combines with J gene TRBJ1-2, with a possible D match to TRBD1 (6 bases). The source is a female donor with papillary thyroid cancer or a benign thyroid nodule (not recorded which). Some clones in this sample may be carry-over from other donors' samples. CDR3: CASGFLARGQNYGYTF. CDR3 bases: TGTGCTAGTGGTTTCCTCGCCCGGGGGCAGAACTATGGCTACACCTTC. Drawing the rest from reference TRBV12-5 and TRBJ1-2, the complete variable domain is DARVTQTPRHKVTEMGQEVTMRCQPILGHNTVFWYRQTMMQGLELLAYFRNRAPLDDSGMPKDRFSAEMPDATLATLKIQPSEPRDSAVYFCASGFLARGQNYGYTFGSGTRLTVV.